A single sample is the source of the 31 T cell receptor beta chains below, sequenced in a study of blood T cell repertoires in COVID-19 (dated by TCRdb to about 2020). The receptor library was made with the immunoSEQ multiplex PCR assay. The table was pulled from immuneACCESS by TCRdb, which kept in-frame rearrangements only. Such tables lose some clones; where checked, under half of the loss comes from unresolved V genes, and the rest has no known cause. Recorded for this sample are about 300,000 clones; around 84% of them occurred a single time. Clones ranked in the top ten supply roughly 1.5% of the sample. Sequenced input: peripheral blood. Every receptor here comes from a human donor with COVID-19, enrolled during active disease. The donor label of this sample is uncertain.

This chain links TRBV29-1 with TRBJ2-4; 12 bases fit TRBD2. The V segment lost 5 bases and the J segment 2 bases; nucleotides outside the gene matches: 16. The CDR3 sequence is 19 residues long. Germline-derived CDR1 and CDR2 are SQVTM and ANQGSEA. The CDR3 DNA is TGCAGCGTTAAAACGGGACTAGCGGGCCCGACCCTCACCAAAAACATTCAGTACTTC. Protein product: CSVKTGLAGPTLTKNIQYF.

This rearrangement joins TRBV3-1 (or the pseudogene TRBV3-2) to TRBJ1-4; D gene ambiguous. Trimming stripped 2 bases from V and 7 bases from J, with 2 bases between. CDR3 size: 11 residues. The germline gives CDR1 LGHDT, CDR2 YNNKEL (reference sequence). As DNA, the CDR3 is TGTGCCAGCAGCCAACGTGAAAAACTGTTTTTT. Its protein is CASSQREKLFF.

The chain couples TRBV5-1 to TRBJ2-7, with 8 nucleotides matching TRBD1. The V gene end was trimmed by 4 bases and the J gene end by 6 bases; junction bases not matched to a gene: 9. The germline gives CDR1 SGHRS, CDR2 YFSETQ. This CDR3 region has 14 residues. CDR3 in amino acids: CASSPGQGLSEQYF. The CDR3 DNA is TGCGCCAGCAGCCCAGGACAGGGATTGAGCGAGCAGTACTTC.

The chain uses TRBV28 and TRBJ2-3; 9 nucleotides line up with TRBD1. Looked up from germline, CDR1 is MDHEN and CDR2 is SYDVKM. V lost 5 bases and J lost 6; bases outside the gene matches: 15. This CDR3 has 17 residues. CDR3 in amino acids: CASSVPGTGSGRDTQYF. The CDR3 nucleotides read TGTGCCAGCAGTGTACCCGGGACAGGGTCGGGCAGGGATACGCAGTATTTT.

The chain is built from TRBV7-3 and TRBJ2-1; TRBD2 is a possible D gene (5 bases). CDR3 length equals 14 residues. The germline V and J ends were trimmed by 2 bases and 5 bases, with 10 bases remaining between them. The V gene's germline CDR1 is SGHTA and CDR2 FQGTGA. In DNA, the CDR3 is TGTGCCAGCAGCTTAGGCAGCGGCAACAATGAGCAGTTCTTC. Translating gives CASSLGSGNNEQFF.

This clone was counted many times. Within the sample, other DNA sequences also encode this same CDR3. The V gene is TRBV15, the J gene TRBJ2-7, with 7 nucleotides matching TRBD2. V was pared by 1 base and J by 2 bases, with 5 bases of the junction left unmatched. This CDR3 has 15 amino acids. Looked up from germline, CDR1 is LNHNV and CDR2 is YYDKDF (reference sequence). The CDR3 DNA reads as TGTGCCACCAGCAGAGTTCCTAGCGGAACCTACGAGCAGTACTTC. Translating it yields CATSRVPSGTYEQYF.

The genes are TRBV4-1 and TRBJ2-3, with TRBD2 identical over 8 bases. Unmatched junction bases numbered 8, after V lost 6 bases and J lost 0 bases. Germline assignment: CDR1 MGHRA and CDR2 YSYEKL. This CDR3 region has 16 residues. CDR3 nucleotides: TGCGCCAGCAGTTCCGGGACTAGTCAGAGCACAGATACGCAGTATTTT. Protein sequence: CASSSGTSQSTDTQYF.

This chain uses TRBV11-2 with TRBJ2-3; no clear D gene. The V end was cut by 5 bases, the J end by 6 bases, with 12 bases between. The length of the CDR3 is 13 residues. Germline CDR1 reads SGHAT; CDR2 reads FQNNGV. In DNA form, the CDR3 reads TGTGCCAGCAGCGCGTCGCCTGAGGATACGCAGTATTTT. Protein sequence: CASSASPEDTQYF. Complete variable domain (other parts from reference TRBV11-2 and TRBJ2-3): EAGVAQSPRYKIIEKRQSVAFWCNPISGHATLYWYQQILGQGPKLLIQFQNNGVVDDSQLPKDRFSAERLKGVDSTLKIQPAKLEDSAVYLCASSASPEDTQYFGPGTRLTVL.

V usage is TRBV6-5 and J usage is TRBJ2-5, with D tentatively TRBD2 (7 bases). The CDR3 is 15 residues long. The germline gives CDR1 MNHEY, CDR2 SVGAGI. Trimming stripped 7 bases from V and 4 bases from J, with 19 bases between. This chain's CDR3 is CASTEGGQGGETQYF. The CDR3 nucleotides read TGTGCCAGCACCGAGGGGGGGCAGGGAGGAGAGACCCAGTACTTC.

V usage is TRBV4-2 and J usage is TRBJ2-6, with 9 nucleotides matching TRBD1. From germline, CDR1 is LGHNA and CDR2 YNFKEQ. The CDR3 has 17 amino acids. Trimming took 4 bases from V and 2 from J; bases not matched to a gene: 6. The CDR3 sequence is CASSRDRGTTGANVLTF. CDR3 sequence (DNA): TGTGCCAGCAGCCGCGACAGGGGGACGACTGGGGCCAACGTCCTGACTTTC.

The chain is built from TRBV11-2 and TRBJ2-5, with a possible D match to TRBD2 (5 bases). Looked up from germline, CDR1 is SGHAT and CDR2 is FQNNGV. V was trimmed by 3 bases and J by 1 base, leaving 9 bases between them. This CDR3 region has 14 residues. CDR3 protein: CASSLASGQETQYF. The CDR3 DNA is TGTGCCAGCAGCTTGGCCAGCGGCCAAGAGACCCAGTACTTC.

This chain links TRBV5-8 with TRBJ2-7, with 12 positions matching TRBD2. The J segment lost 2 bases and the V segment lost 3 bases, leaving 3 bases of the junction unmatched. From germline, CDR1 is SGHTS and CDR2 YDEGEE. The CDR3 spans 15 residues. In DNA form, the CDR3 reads TGTGCCAGCAGCTATGGACTAGCGGGGACCTACGAGCAGTACTTC. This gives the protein CASSYGLAGTYEQYF.

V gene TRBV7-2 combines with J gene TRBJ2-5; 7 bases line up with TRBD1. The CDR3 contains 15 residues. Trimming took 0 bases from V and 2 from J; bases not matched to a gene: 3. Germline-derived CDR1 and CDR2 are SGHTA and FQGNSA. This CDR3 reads CASSLAGTAQETQYF. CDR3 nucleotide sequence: TGTGCCAGCAGCTTAGCCGGGACAGCTCAAGAGACCCAGTACTTC. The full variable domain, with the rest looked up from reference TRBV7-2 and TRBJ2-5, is GAGVSQSPSNKVTEKGKDVELRCDPISGHTALYWYRQSLGQGLEFLIYFQGNSAPDKSGLPSDRFSAERTGGSVSTLTIQRTQQEDSAVYLCASSLAGTAQETQYFGPGTRLLVL.

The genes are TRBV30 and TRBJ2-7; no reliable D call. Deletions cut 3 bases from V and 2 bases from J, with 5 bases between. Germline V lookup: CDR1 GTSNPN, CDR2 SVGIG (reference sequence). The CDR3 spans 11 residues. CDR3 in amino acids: CAWRVAYEQYF. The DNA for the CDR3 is TGTGCCTGGAGAGTAGCCTACGAGCAGTACTTC.

In nucleotides, the CDR3 is TGTGCCAGCAGCTTCTCAGCCGGGACAACCTACGAGCAGTACTTC. Protein: CASSFSAGTTYEQYF. The chain joins TRBV7-2 to TRBJ2-7; D might be TRBD1 (6 bases). Deletions cut 3 bases from V and 2 bases from J, with 14 bases between. Germline V gene lookup returns CDR1 SGHTA and CDR2 FQGNSA. The CDR3 loop spans 15 amino acids. Full variable domain (remainder filled in from reference TRBV7-2 and TRBJ2-7): GAGVSQSPSNKVTEKGKDVELRCDPISGHTALYWYRQSLGQGLEFLIYFQGNSAPDKSGLPSDRFSAERTGGSVSTLTIQRTQQEDSAVYLCASSFSAGTTYEQYFGPGTRLTVT.

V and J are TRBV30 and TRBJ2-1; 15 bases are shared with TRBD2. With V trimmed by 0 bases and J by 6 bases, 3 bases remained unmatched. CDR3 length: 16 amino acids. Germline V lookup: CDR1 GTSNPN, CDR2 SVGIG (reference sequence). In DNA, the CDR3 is TGTGCCTGGAGTGTCCGGACTAGCGGGAGGGGCAATGAGCAGTTCTTC. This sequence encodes CAWSVRTSGRGNEQFF.

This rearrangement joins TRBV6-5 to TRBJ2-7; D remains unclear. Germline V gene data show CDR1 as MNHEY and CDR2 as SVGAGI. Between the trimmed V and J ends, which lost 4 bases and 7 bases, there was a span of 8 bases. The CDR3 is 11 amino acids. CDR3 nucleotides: TGTGCCAGCAGTTCGCAGTGGGAGCAGTACTTC. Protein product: CASSSQWEQYF.

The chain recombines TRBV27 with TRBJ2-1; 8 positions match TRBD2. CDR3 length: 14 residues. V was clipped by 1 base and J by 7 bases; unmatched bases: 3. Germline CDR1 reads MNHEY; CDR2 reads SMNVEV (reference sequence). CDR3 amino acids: CASSLWTSRNEQFF. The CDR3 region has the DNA TGTGCCAGCAGTTTATGGACTAGCCGTAATGAGCAGTTCTTC.

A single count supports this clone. The CDR3 here is CASRQGATEAFF. In DNA, the CDR3 is TGTGCCAGCAGACAGGGGGCCACTGAAGCTTTCTTT. The rearrangement uses TRBV6-5 and TRBJ1-1; 9 bases are shared with TRBD1. CDR3 length: 12 amino acids. Germline trimming cut 6 bases from V and 4 bases from J; bases unmatched to any gene: 0. Germline V gene sequence: CDR1 MNHEY, CDR2 SVGAGI.

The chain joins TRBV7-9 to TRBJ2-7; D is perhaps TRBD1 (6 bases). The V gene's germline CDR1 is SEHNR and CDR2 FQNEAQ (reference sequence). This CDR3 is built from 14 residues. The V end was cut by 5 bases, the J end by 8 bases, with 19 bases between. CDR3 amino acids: CASSRTVGVPKQYF. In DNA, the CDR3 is TGTGCCAGCAGCCGGACAGTGGGGGTGCCGAAGCAGTACTTC. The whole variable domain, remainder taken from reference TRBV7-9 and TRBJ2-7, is DTGVSQNPRHKITKRGQNVTFRCDPISEHNRLYWYRQTLGQGPEFLTYFQNEAQLEKSRLLSDRFSAERPKGSFSTLEIQRTEQGDSAMYLCASSRTVGVPKQYFGPGTRLTVT.

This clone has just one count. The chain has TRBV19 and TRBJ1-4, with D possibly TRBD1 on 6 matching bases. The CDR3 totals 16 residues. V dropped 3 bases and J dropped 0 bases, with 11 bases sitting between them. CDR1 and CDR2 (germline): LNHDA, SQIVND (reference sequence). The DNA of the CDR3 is TGTGCCAGTAGTATGGAGACAGGAGCAACTAATGAAAAACTGTTTTTT. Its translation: CASSMETGATNEKLFF.

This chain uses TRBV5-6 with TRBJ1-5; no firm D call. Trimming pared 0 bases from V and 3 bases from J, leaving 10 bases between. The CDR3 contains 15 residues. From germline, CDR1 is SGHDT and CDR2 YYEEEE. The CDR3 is CASSLVRELNQPQHF. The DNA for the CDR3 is TGTGCCAGCAGCTTGGTGAGGGAACTCAATCAGCCCCAGCATTTT.

The CDR3 is CASSQDLDRSGGYTF. Here the CDR3 DNA reads TGTGCCAGCAGCCAAGACCTCGACCGATCGGGGGGCTACACCTTC. The chain combines TRBV3-1 (or the pseudogene TRBV3-2) with TRBJ1-2; D gene ambiguous. The CDR3 is 15 amino acids. V gave up 0 bases and J gave up 8 bases, with 16 bases separating them. CDR1 is LGHDT and CDR2 is YNNKEL in the germline V gene (reference sequence).

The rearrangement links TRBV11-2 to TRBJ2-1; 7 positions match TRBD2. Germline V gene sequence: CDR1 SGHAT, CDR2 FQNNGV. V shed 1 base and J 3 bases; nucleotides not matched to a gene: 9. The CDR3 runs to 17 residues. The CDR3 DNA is TGTGCCAGCAGCTTAGCCGGGGGGAGATTCTACTACAATGAGCAGTTCTTC. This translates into CASSLAGGRFYYNEQFF. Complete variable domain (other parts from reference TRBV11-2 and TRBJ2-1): EAGVAQSPRYKIIEKRQSVAFWCNPISGHATLYWYQQILGQGPKLLIQFQNNGVVDDSQLPKDRFSAERLKGVDSTLKIQPAKLEDSAVYLCASSLAGGRFYYNEQFFGPGTRLTVL.

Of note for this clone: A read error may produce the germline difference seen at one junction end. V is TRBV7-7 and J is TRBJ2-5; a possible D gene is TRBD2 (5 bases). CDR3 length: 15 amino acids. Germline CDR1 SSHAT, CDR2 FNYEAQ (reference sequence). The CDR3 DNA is TGTGCTAGCAGCAACGCGAACGGGGTAGGGGAGACCCAGTACTTC. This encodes CASSNANGVGETQYF. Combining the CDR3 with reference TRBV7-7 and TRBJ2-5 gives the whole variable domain GAGVSQSPRYKVTKRGQDVTLRCDPISSHATLYWYQQALGQGPEFLTYFNYEAQPDKSGLPSDRFSAERPEGSISTLTIQRTEQRDSAMYRCASSNANGVGETQYFGPGTRLLVL.

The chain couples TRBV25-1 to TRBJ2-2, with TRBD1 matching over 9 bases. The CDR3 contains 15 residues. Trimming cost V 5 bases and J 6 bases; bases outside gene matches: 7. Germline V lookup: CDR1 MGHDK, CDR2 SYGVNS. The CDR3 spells CASSSNRGRPGELFF. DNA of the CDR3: TGTGCCAGCAGTTCAAACAGGGGGCGCCCCGGGGAGCTGTTTTTT.

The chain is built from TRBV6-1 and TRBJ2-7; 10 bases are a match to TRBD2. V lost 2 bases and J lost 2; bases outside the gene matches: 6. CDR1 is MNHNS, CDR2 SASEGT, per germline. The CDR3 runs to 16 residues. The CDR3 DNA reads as TGTGCCAGCAGTGAAATTGCCCTAGCGGGAGCCTACGAGCAGTACTTC. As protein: CASSEIALAGAYEQYF.

Written as DNA, the CDR3 is TGCGCCAGCAGCTTGGGAGGACAGGGGATTGAAGCTTTCTTT. It specifies CASSLGGQGIEAFF. V is TRBV5-1 and J is TRBJ1-1; 9 bases map to TRBD1. Germline values: CDR1 SGHRS, CDR2 YFSETQ. After removal of 0 bases from V and 7 bases from J, the junction contained 4 bases not matched to a gene. The CDR3 consists of 14 residues. Variable domain in full (rest from reference TRBV5-1 and TRBJ1-1): KAGVTQTPRYLIKTRGQQVTLSCSPISGHRSVSWYQQTPGQGLQFLFEYFSETQRNKGNFPGRFSGRQFSNSRSEMNVSTLELGDSALYLCASSLGGQGIEAFFGQGTRLTVV.

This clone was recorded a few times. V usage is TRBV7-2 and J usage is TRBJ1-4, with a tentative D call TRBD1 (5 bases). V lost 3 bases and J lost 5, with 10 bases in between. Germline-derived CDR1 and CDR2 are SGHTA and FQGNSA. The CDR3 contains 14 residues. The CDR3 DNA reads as TGTGCCAGCAGCTTGGGACTAGCCAATGAAAAACTGTTTTTT. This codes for CASSLGLANEKLFF.

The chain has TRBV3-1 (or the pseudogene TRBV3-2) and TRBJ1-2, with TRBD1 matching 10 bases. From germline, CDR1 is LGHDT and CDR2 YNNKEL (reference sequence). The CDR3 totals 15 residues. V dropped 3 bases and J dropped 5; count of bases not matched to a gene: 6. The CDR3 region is CASSQLDRGIYGYTF. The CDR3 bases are TGTGCCAGCAGCCAGTTGGACAGGGGGATTTATGGCTACACCTTC.

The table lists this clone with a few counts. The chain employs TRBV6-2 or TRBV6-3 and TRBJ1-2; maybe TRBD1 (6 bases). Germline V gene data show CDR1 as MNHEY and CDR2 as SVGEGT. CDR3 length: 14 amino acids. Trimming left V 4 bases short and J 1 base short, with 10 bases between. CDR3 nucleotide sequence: TGTGCCAGCAGTTCGTCAGGGGTTAACTATGGCTACACCTTC. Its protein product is CASSSSGVNYGYTF.